This T cell receptor beta chain was documented in a study of regulatory dendritic cells for organ transplantation. Comments on this clone: The antigen is unknown.

This CDR3 is built from 13 residues. The V and J ends lost 0 bases and 5 bases respectively, with 7 bases between them. Germline assignment: CDR1 SGHAT and CDR2 FQNNGV. Profiled with immunoSEQ multiplex PCR; TCRdb holds only in-frame clones, not every one. The sample has 30,000 to 40,000 clones, around 90% seen once. Study-wide findings and caveats: Between individuals, the alloreactive memory CD8+ T cell pool differed considerably. Memory CD8+ clonal expansion seemed more limited with regulatory than mature dendritic cells. Naive CD4+ and CD8+ repertoires were highly diverse; memory CD8+ was most oligoclonal.

This chain links TRBV11-2 with TRBJ1-2, with a weak D call TRBD1 (6 bases). This TCR came from a human donor in good health. The material sequenced was naive CD4+ T cells from blood. The subset here: CD45RA+ naive T cells. CDR3 nucleotide sequence: TGTGCCAGCAGCTTAGAAAGGGGGTATGGCTACACCTTC. Translating gives CASSLERGYGYTF.